This entry lists 4 T cell receptor beta chains sequenced from one sample in a study of molecular identifiers for immune sequencing clone quantification. One entry per CDR3 protein results from TCRdb running MiXCR on the PCR reads. The sample has around 470,000 distinct CDR3 sequences, about 20% seen once. Material for sequencing was naive CD8+ T cells from blood, with Jurkat cell RNA spiked in. Subset indicated: FACS-sorted CD8+CD4-CCR7+CD45RA+ naive T cells. The receptors shown here come from a human donor in good health. Some libraries in this study had Jurkat cell RNA spiked in.

The V call is TRBV4-3, the J call TRBJ1-5, with 8 bases fitting TRBD1. CDR1 LGHNA and CDR2 YSLEER come from the germline V gene. After removal of 3 bases from V and 2 bases from J, the junction contained 9 bases not matched to a gene. This CDR3 contains 17 residues. The CDR3 loop reads CASSQDRVQDGNQPQHF. The CDR3 DNA sequence: TGCGCCAGCAGCCAGGACAGGGTACAGGACGGCAATCAGCCCCAGCATTTT.

This clonotype was observed a handful of times. V and J are TRBV11-2 and TRBJ2-5; 8 bases fit TRBD2. The germline V gene has CDR1 SGHAT and CDR2 FQNNGV. The CDR3 has 16 residues. Trimming took 1 base from V and 3 from J; bases not matched to a gene: 7. CDR3 nucleotide sequence: TGTGCCAGCAGCTTAGGCACGGGGGGGCCCGAAGAGACCCAGTACTTC. As protein: CASSLGTGGPEETQYF.

This clonotype was recorded many times. In nucleotides, the CDR3 is TGTGCCAGCAGCTTAGGGGACAGGGAAACCTCCATGTTAACAGATACGCAGTATTTT. This codes for CASSLGDRETSMLTDTQYF. The rearrangement uses TRBV7-9 and TRBJ2-3, with TRBD1 matching over 9 bases. From germline, CDR1 is SEHNR and CDR2 FQNEAQ (reference sequence). The CDR3 sequence is 19 residues long. V trimming: 1 base; J trimming: 3 bases; junction bases outside the gene matches: 14.

Note on this clonotype: The germline gene is not matched at one end of the junction; a read error may be the cause. The chain recombines TRBV6-2 or TRBV6-3 with TRBJ1-4; 7 positions match TRBD1. Germline values: CDR1 MNHEY, CDR2 SVGEGT. CDR3 size: 13 residues. The chain's CDR3 is CASRGQPNEKPFF. The CDR3 DNA reads TGTGCCAGCAGGGGACAGCCTAATGAAAAACCGTTTTTT.